This TCR beta chain came from a study of cytomegalovirus exposure and HLA in healthy donors. Study observations and caveats: Most TCR beta V segments were productive about 87% or about 30% of the time in an earlier analysis. The classifier reportedly diagnosed cytomegalovirus status with high sensitivity and specificity.

This CDR3 contains 14 residues. With 1 base removed from V and 1 base from J, the gap between germline ends came to 7 bases. CDR1 and CDR2 (germline): LNHNV, YYDKDF (reference sequence). With regard to this clone: Its matching antigen is unknown.

Donors consisted of healthy bone marrow donors. Researchers ran the PCR with 60 Vbeta and 13 Jbeta primers. Data came from immunoSEQ multiplex PCR; TCRdb stores just in-frame clones and leaves some out. Here the sample spans 150,000 to 200,000 clones, around 79% being singletons. Sequencing used PBMCs. V and J are TRBV15 and TRBJ1-1; D unclear. This TCR was sampled from a man aged 40-55 years in good health and CMV-seropositive. This chain's CDR3 is CATSRVAGNTEAFF. CDR3 nucleotides: TGTGCCACCAGCAGAGTTGCCGGGAACACTGAAGCTTTCTTT.